Presented here are 18 T cell receptor beta chains from one specimen sequenced in a study of shared clonotypes between healthy human individuals. The assay was immunoSEQ multiplex PCR, and TCRdb's table has in-frame clones only and misses some. Altogether about 2.4 million clones are present, roughly 93% being singletons, with the ten largest covering about 0.39%. Sequenced sample: naive CD4+ T cells from PBMCs. This sample's subset: CD45RA+ positively selected. The origin of the receptors is a man younger than 35 in good health. Some clones in this sample may be carry-over from other donors' samples.

The chain uses TRBV9 and TRBJ2-7; D unclear. Germline assignment: CDR1 SGDLS and CDR2 YYNGEE. Trimming pared 0 bases from V and 2 bases from J, leaving 15 bases between. The CDR3 spans 16 residues. The CDR3 DNA reads TGTGCCAGCAGCGTAGGATCCTCCCTGCAACCCTACGAGCAGTACTTC. Encoded protein: CASSVGSSLQPYEQYF.

In this sample, this clone turned up once. The chain recombines TRBV7-2 with TRBJ2-1; D is undetermined. Germline V gene data show CDR1 as SGHTA and CDR2 as FQGNSA. Between the trimmed V and J ends, which lost 3 bases and 3 bases, there was a span of 12 bases. The CDR3 is 15 amino acids. This CDR3 reads CASSFTPGVYNEQFF. The CDR3 DNA reads TGTGCCAGCAGCTTCACCCCAGGTGTCTACAATGAGCAGTTCTTC.

The chain couples TRBV18 to TRBJ2-3; 8 bases align to TRBD2. The germline V gene encodes CDR1 KGHSH and CDR2 LQKENI. V was clipped by 0 bases and J by 0 bases; unmatched bases: 5. The CDR3 sequence is 17 residues long. This chain's CDR3 is CASSPPPPSGSTDTQYF. For the CDR3, the DNA is TGTGCCAGCTCACCACCCCCCCCTAGCGGGAGCACAGATACGCAGTATTTT. The full variable domain, in which reference TRBV18 and TRBJ2-3 provide the parts outside the CDR3, is NAGVMQNPRHLVRRRGQEARLRCSPMKGHSHVYWYRQLPEEGLKFMVYLQKENIIDESGMPKERFSAEFPKEGPSILRIQQVVRGDSAAYFCASSPPPPSGSTDTQYFGPGTRLTVL.

About this clone: Other DNA sequences from this sample encode an identical CDR3 as well. This chain connects TRBV6-5 to TRBJ2-7; no reliable D call. Germline lookup yields CDR1 MNHEY and CDR2 SVGAGI. Between the trimmed V and J ends, which lost 0 bases and 7 bases, there was a span of 4 bases. There are 11 residues in the CDR3. For the CDR3, the DNA is TGTGCCAGCAGTTACTCGGGAGAGCAGTACTTC. This gives the protein CASSYSGEQYF.

The V call is TRBV29-1, the J call TRBJ1-3; a possible D gene is TRBD1 (6 bases). Deletions cut 4 bases from V and 4 bases from J, with 11 bases between. Germline lookup yields CDR1 SQVTM and CDR2 ANQGSEA. The CDR3 runs 13 residues. CDR3 region: CSVVVQGGNTIYF. CDR3 DNA sequence: TGCAGCGTTGTAGTCCAGGGGGGAAACACCATATATTTT.

The J gene is TRBJ2-5, the V gene TRBV4-1; maybe TRBD1 (6 bases). The V gene's germline CDR1 is MGHRA and CDR2 YSYEKL. The germline V and J ends were trimmed by 1 base and 5 bases, with 14 bases remaining between them. There are 15 residues in the CDR3. DNA for the CDR3: TGCGCCAGCAGCCAAGTTGGGCCAACAGGGGAGACCCAGTACTTC. This sequence encodes CASSQVGPTGETQYF.

This chain links TRBV5-1 with TRBJ2-2, with unresolved D. The CDR3 has 14 residues. The germline V and J ends were trimmed by 6 bases and 2 bases, with 11 bases remaining between them. Germline V CDR1 and CDR2: SGHRS, YFSETQ. The DNA for the CDR3 is TGCGCCAGCAACGCCAGACCAAACACCGGGGAGCTGTTTTTT. Amino acids: CASNARPNTGELFF. Based on the CDR3 plus reference TRBV5-1 and TRBJ2-2, the full variable domain is KAGVTQTPRYLIKTRGQQVTLSCSPISGHRSVSWYQQTPGQGLQFLFEYFSETQRNKGNFPGRFSGRQFSNSRSEMNVSTLELGDSALYLCASNARPNTGELFFGEGSRLTVL.

V usage is TRBV5-5 and J usage is TRBJ1-3; a weak D match, TRBD1 (6 bases). CDR1 and CDR2 (germline): SGHKS, YYEKEE (reference sequence). CDR3 length: 15 residues. Trimming removed 3 bases at V and 2 bases at J, with 12 bases between. The CDR3 here is CASSSQGTAGNTIYF. CDR3 in DNA: TGTGCCAGCAGCTCACAGGGCACGGCTGGAAACACCATATATTTT.

V is TRBV28 and J is TRBJ1-5; tentative D call: TRBD1 (5 bases). Germline V gives CDR1 MDHEN, CDR2 SYDVKM. The ends were cut back, 2 bases at V and 2 bases at J, with 10 bases in the middle. There are 15 residues in the CDR3. The CDR3 loop is CASSLPQDGNQPQHF. The CDR3 coding sequence is TGTGCCAGCAGTTTACCACAGGACGGCAATCAGCCCCAGCATTTT.

This clone was detected only once. The V call is TRBV7-8, the J call TRBJ1-4; D remains ambiguous. V was shortened by 4 bases and J by 7 bases, with 16 bases between the two germline ends. The CDR3 runs to 15 residues. The germline V gene has CDR1 SGHVS and CDR2 FQNEAQ. CDR3 sequence reads: CASSSRAGFFEKLFF. The CDR3 nucleotides read TGTGCCAGCAGCTCCCGTGCGGGGTTTTTTGAAAAACTGTTTTTT.

The rearrangement links TRBV19 to TRBJ2-6; 10 positions agree with TRBD1. The CDR3 consists of 18 residues. Germline values: CDR1 LNHDA, CDR2 SQIVND (reference sequence). V lost 5 bases and J lost 0; bases outside the gene matches: 7. CDR3 DNA sequence: TGTGCCAGTAGTTCCCGACAGGGGGCCCCCTCTGGGGCCAACGTCCTGACTTTC. Encoded protein: CASSSRQGAPSGANVLTF. Together with reference TRBV19 and TRBJ2-6, the CDR3 gives the full variable domain: DGGITQSPKYLFRKEGQNVTLSCEQNLNHDAMYWYRQDPGQGLRLIYYSQIVNDFQKGDIAEGYSVSREKKESFPLTVTSAQKNPTAFYLCASSSRQGAPSGANVLTFGAGSRLTVL.

This chain links TRBV6-5 with TRBJ1-2; 8 bases fit TRBD1. V was pared by 5 bases and J by 8 bases, with 4 bases of the junction left unmatched. The CDR3 length is 12 residues. CDR1 and CDR2 from the germline V gene are MNHEY and SVGAGI. Here the CDR3 DNA reads TGTGCCAGCAGTCCGGACAGGGTCGGCTACACCTTC. This translates into CASSPDRVGYTF.

The chain carries TRBV18 and TRBJ1-4; D call uncertain. CDR1 is KGHSH and CDR2 is LQKENI in the germline V gene. V was trimmed by 0 bases and J by 1 base, leaving 6 bases between them. This CDR3 contains 15 residues. CDR3 in DNA: TGTGCCAGCTCACCACCGGACGGAACTAATGAAAAACTGTTTTTT. This codes for CASSPPDGTNEKLFF.

V gene TRBV7-2 combines with J gene TRBJ1-5, with D unclear. The CDR3 has 15 residues. With 0 bases removed from V and 0 bases from J, the gap between germline ends came to 6 bases. Per germline, CDR1 SGHTA and CDR2 FQGNSA. This chain's CDR3 is CASSLARDSNQPQHF. CDR3 nucleotides: TGTGCCAGCAGCTTAGCGAGGGATAGCAATCAGCCCCAGCATTTT. The whole variable domain, filled in from reference TRBV7-2 and TRBJ1-5, reads GAGVSQSPSNKVTEKGKDVELRCDPISGHTALYWYRQSLGQGLEFLIYFQGNSAPDKSGLPSDRFSAERTGGSVSTLTIQRTQQEDSAVYLCASSLARDSNQPQHFGDGTRLSIL.

Concerning this clone: The sample holds other DNA sequences that translate to the same CDR3. The chain combines TRBV2 with TRBJ2-3, with D perhaps assigned TRBD1 or TRBD2 (5 bases each). V lost 6 bases and J 3 bases, leaving 10 bases between the germline ends. CDR3 size: 13 residues. Germline V lookup: CDR1 SNHLY, CDR2 FYNNEI. The CDR3 sequence: CASRRGGTDTQYF. The CDR3 DNA sequence: TGTGCCAGCAGACGGGGCGGGACAGATACGCAGTATTTT.

This sequence joins TRBV25-1 and TRBJ2-1; unclear D gene. The germline gives CDR1 MGHDK, CDR2 SYGVNS. V was clipped by 3 bases and J by 0 bases, with 9 bases between them. The CDR3 covers 15 residues. CDR3 protein: CASSDNYASYNEQFF. In DNA, the CDR3 is TGTGCCAGCAGTGACAACTATGCCTCCTACAATGAGCAGTTCTTC. The whole variable domain, remainder taken from reference TRBV25-1 and TRBJ2-1, is EADIYQTPRYLVIGTGKKITLECSQTMGHDKMYWYQQDPGMELHLIHYSYGVNSTEKGDLSSESTVSRIRTEHFPLTLESARPSHTSQYLCASSDNYASYNEQFFGPGTRLTVL.

As for this clone: This sample includes further DNA sequences coding for the same CDR3. The CDR3 DNA sequence: TGTGCCAGCAGCGTAACGGCAACTAATGAAAAACTGTTTTTT. It specifies CASSVTATNEKLFF. V usage is TRBV9 and J usage is TRBJ1-4; no definite D call. Germline CDR1 is SGDLS and CDR2 is YYNGEE. The V and J ends lost 1 base and 0 bases respectively, with 4 bases between them. CDR3 size: 14 residues.

The chain carries TRBV18 and TRBJ2-2; no clear D gene. CDR3 length equals 15 residues. V lost 2 bases and J lost 1, with 8 bases in between. Germline V gene sequence: CDR1 KGHSH, CDR2 LQKENI. CDR3 DNA sequence: TGTGCCAGCTCACCAAGGTCCGAGAACACCGGGGAGCTGTTTTTT. Translated: CASSPRSENTGELFF.